This T cell receptor beta chain was observed in a study of early T cells in non-severe SARS-CoV-2 infection. Study context: It was bulk RNA from unsorted whole blood that was sequenced, and the chains were unpaired.

Comments on this clonotype: Antigen specificity is unknown.

CDR1 is MNHNS and CDR2 is SASEGT in the germline V gene. This CDR3 has 16 residues. V shed 1 base and J shed 3 bases, with 14 bases lying between them. Individual cDNA molecules each received unique molecular identifiers attached to them. One entry per CDR3 protein, called by TCRdb with MiXCR from the 5' RACE reads. Of about 90,000 distinct CDR3 sequences detected, around 12% appear once; the ten largest clones hold roughly 4.5%. The study, taken as a whole, reports: The VDJdb matching leaned toward anti-spike CD8 responses and overlooked private and CD4 specificities.

The receptor was derived from an adult who was a healthcare worker with PCR-confirmed SARS-CoV-2 infection or an uninfected control (not recorded which). This chain joins TRBV6-1 and TRBJ2-3; unclear D gene. Source: whole blood, taken at baseline. CDR3 protein: CASSEGYSFGTDTQYF. Here the CDR3 DNA reads TGTGCCAGCAGTGAAGGTTATAGCTTTGGGACAGATACGCAGTATTTT.